The text below deals with one T cell receptor (beta chain). It may be a read error: a sequence one base away is much more abundant. These data originate in a study of blood T cells in healthy people across ages. Then a second PCR, running roughly 7 to 11 cycles, was carried out with a sample-barcoded 5' primer and a J-beta primer mix. TCRdb re-called the 5' RACE reads with MiXCR, one entry per CDR3 protein. The sample comprises about 840,000 distinct CDR3 sequences, 25% to 30% of which are singletons, and roughly a tenth rests with the top ten. CDR3 size: 13 residues. Germline V gives CDR1 SGHTA, CDR2 FQGNSA. V was shortened by 3 bases and J by 13 bases, with 16 bases between the two germline ends. The sample was also reused in another study, on T cells of mothers and their children. That source adds: Per child, about 2.8 million TCR beta CDR3 reads were obtained, against over 8.5 million per mother.

The sequence was obtained from a woman in her thirties or forties in good health. The sample was blood. This sequence joins TRBV7-2 and TRBJ2-4; D gene unclear. This CDR3 is CASSFGPSGEQYF. CDR3 nucleotides: TGTGCCAGCAGCTTTGGACCCTCCGGTGAGCAGTACTTC.